These T cell receptor beta chains were read from a single sample in a study of T cell responses to AZD1222 COVID-19 vaccine. TCRdb's copy holds only in-frame clones and misses some; the assay was immunoSEQ multiplex PCR. In the table there are approximately 80,000 clones, 70% to 90% of which are singletons. The material sequenced was peripheral blood, taken 28 days after the second AZD1222 dose. These receptors came from an adult who received the AZD1222 COVID-19 vaccine. CDR3s include the opening cysteine and the closing phenylalanine or tryptophan. A D gene is named only where the DNA matches it firmly. Size is stated for part of the rows, as once, few or many counts, or as a class when the clone is expanded.

abundance	v_gene	j_gene	d_gene	CDR3aa	CDR3nt
once	TRBV28	TRBJ1-4	.	CASSKQGTNEKLFF	TGTGCCAGCAGTAAACAAGGAACTAATGAAAAACTGTTTTTT
once	TRBV5-1	TRBJ1-2	.	CASSLRVADTGGYTF	TGCGCCAGCAGCTTGAGGGTGGCGGACACAGGGGGCTACACCTTC
.	TRBV19	TRBJ1-2	.	CASSTQTGANYGYTF	TGTGCCAGTAGTACCCAGACTGGAGCTAACTATGGCTACACCTTC
few	TRBV11-2	TRBJ1-4	.	CASSLGVRVNEKLFF	TGTGCCAGCAGCTTAGGGGTCAGGGTAAACGAAAAACTGTTTTTT
.	TRBV28	TRBJ1-5	TRBD1	CASSARTGSTEPQHF	TGTGCCAGCAGTGCCCGGACAGGTTCGACGGAGCCCCAGCATTTT
.	TRBV14	TRBJ1-2	.	CASSQDLRSGYTF	TGTGCCAGCAGCCAAGATCTGCGTTCCGGCTACACCTTC
.	TRBV6-5	TRBJ1-1	TRBD1	CASRKTGHMNTEAFF	TGTGCCAGCAGGAAGACAGGGCACATGAACACTGAAGCTTTCTTT
.	TRBV5-6	TRBJ2-5	TRBD2	CASSSPGLAGGLGETQYF	TGTGCCAGCAGCTCCCCGGGACTAGCGGGGGGGCTGGGGGAGACCCAGTACTTC
.	TRBV3-1/TRBV3-2	TRBJ2-3	.	CASSQRPDTQYF	TGTGCCAGCAGCCAAAGGCCAGATACGCAGTATTTT
.	TRBV6-6	TRBJ1-1	.	CASSYSDRGVTEAFF	TGTGCCAGCAGTTATTCGGACAGAGGGGTCACTGAAGCTTTCTTT
.	TRBV5-1	TRBJ2-3	.	CASAEGERGVTDTQYF	TGCGCCAGCGCTGAGGGGGAGCGGGGAGTCACAGATACGCAGTATTTT
.	TRBV21-1	TRBJ2-7	.	CASDLSGGYYEQYF	TGTGCCAGCGATCTTAGCGGGGGGTACTACGAGCAGTACTTC
few	TRBV7-2	TRBJ1-2	.	CASSLTPPQNGYTF	TGTGCCAGCAGCTTGACCCCTCCTCAGAATGGCTACACCTTC
.	TRBV9	TRBJ2-7	TRBD1	CASSEGQRGEQYF	TGTGCCAGCAGCGAGGGACAGAGGGGGGAGCAGTACTTC
.	TRBV4-2	TRBJ1-1	.	CASSPNLRHGDATEAFF	TGTGCCAGCAGCCCAAATTTAAGGCATGGGGACGCCACTGAAGCTTTCTTT
.	TRBV5-5	TRBJ1-5	.	CASSLEGSPYQPQHF	TGTGCCAGCAGCTTGGAGGGATCCCCCTATCAGCCCCAGCATTTT
.	TRBV28	TRBJ1-6	.	CASSLGVQNSPLHF	TGTGCCAGCAGTTTGGGGGTCCAAAATTCACCCCTCCACTTT
.	TRBV7-2	TRBJ1-2	.	CASSVGGGYTF	TGTGCCAGCAGCGTAGGGGGTGGCTACACCTTC
.	TRBV21-1	TRBJ1-5	.	CASSKNSDRLSNQPQHF	TGTGCCAGCAGCAAAAACTCGGACAGGTTAAGCAATCAGCCCCAGCATTTT
once	TRBV7-7	TRBJ2-5	TRBD2	CASSSTSDQETQYF	TGTGCTAGCAGCTCGACTAGCGACCAAGAGACCCAGTACTTC
.	TRBV7-8	TRBJ2-2	.	CASSPDWGAGTGELFF	TGTGCCAGCAGCCCGGATTGGGGGGCTGGGACCGGGGAGCTGTTTTTT
.	TRBV29-1	TRBJ1-1	.	CSGQEKNTEAFF	TGCAGCGGACAGGAAAAAAACACTGAAGCTTTCTTT
.	TRBV28	TRBJ1-2	.	CASTTPRGYTF	TGTGCCAGCACCACCCCTAGGGGCTACACCTTC
.	TRBV9	TRBJ1-6	.	CASSLDGYNSPLHF	TGTGCCAGCAGCCTCGACGGCTATAATTCACCCCTCCACTTT
.	TRBV3-1/TRBV3-2	TRBJ2-7	.	CASSQFQNEAYEQYF	TGTGCCAGCAGCCAATTCCAGAACGAGGCCTACGAGCAGTACTTC
.	TRBV18	TRBJ1-4	.	CASSGREGKLFF	TGTGCCAGCTCAGGCCGGGAGGGAAAACTGTTTTTT
.	TRBV6-5	TRBJ2-3	TRBD1	CASTLGGSTDTQYF	TGTGCCAGCACCTTAGGGGGCAGCACAGATACGCAGTATTTT
.	TRBV28	TRBJ2-1	.	CATSGRSYNEQFF	TGTGCCACCTCAGGGAGGTCCTACAATGAGCAGTTCTTC
.	TRBV7-9	TRBJ1-1	TRBD1	CASSLGTGGGTEAFF	TGTGCCAGCAGCTTAGGGACAGGGGGAGGCACTGAAGCTTTCTTT
.	TRBV5-6	TRBJ1-3	.	CASSLLGPVSGNTIYF	TGTGCCAGCAGCTTGCTAGGTCCGGTCTCTGGAAACACCATATATTTT
.	TRBV5-1	TRBJ1-4	.	CASTHRTGTNEKLFF	TGCGCCAGCACCCACAGGACGGGAACTAATGAAAAACTGTTTTTT
.	TRBV28	TRBJ2-4	.	CASRSGAKNIQYF	TGTGCCAGCAGGTCTGGGGCTAAAAACATTCAGTACTTC
.	TRBV7-8	TRBJ2-7	TRBD1	CASSLARTGSEQYF	TGTGCCAGCAGCTTAGCGCGGACAGGGAGTGAGCAGTACTTC
.	TRBV9	TRBJ2-3	.	CASSIFGTSTDTQYF	TGTGCCAGCAGCATCTTTGGGACTAGCACAGATACGCAGTATTTT
.	TRBV19	TRBJ1-3	.	CATGDRNTIYF	TGTGCCACAGGAGATCGAAACACCATATATTTT
.	TRBV6-6	TRBJ1-2	TRBD1	CASSGTGALSGYTF	TGTGCCAGCAGTGGGACAGGTGCCTTAAGTGGCTACACCTTC
.	TRBV24-1	TRBJ2-1	TRBD1	CATRPDRSSYNEQFF	TGTGCCACCAGACCGGACAGGAGCTCCTACAATGAGCAGTTCTTC
.	TRBV19	TRBJ2-3	TRBD1	CASSPRDSHTDTQYF	TGTGCCAGTAGTCCCCGGGACAGCCACACAGATACGCAGTATTTT
once	TRBV29-1	TRBJ2-2	.	CSVEVSGTGELFF	TGCAGCGTTGAAGTTTCGGGAACCGGGGAGCTGTTTTTT
.	TRBV11-3	TRBJ2-3	.	CASSLGSPTDTQYF	TGTGCCAGCAGCTTAGGTAGCCCCACAGATACGCAGTATTTT
.	TRBV28	TRBJ1-1	TRBD1	CASSSQGLNTEAFF	TGTGCCAGCAGTTCACAGGGGTTGAACACTGAAGCTTTCTTT
.	TRBV18	TRBJ2-1	.	CASSPQQAPYNEQFF	TGTGCCAGCTCCCCCCAACAGGCGCCTTACAATGAGCAGTTCTTC
.	TRBV10-3	TRBJ2-2	.	CAIKTTSNTGELFF	TGTGCCATCAAAACCACCTCGAACACCGGGGAGCTGTTTTTT
.	TRBV6-5	TRBJ1-3	.	CASERQASGNTIYF	TGTGCCAGCGAACGACAGGCCTCTGGAAACACCATATATTTT
.	TRBV6-4	TRBJ2-7	TRBD1	CASSDTHQGQALHEQYF	TGTGCCAGCAGTGACACCCACCAGGGACAGGCCTTGCACGAGCAGTACTTC